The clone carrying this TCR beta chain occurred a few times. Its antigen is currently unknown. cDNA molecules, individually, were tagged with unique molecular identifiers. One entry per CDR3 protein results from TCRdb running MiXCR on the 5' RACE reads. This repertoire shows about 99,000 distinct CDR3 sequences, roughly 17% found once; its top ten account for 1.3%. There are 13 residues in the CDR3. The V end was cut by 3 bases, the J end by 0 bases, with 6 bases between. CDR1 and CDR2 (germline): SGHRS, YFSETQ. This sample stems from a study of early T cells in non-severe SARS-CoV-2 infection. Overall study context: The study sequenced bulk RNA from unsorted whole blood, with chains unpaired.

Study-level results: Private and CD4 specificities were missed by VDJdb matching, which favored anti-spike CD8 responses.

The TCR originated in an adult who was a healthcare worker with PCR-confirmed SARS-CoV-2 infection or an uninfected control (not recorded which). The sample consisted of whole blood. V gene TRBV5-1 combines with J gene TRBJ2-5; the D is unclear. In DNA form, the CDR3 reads TGCGCCAGCAGCTCCATGTACCAAGAGACCCAGTACTTC. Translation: CASSSMYQETQYF.